This TCR beta chain was profiled in a study of blood T cells in healthy people across ages. Primers used in a second PCR of about 7 to 12 cycles were a sample-barcoded 5' primer and a J-beta primer mix. TCRdb analysed the 5' RACE reads with MiXCR anew, one entry per CDR3 protein. The data contain 1.5 million to 1.8 million distinct CDR3 sequences, approximately 43% of them seen just once; the ten biggest clones take up under 5%. This clonotype was recorded a few times. Ranging in age from roughly 6 to 95, the donors were healthy Caucasian individuals from Russia. Per sample, at least 5 micrograms of total RNA were extracted. From germline, CDR1 is LGHDT and CDR2 YNNKEL (reference sequence). V dropped 0 bases and J dropped 6 bases, with 5 bases sitting between them. The CDR3 covers 12 residues.

The J gene is TRBJ1-1, the V gene TRBV3-1; D gene ambiguous. This clonotype originated in a woman under 30 in good health. Sequencing input: blood. CDR3 nucleotide sequence: TGTGCCAGCAGCCAAGATTCTCCTGAAGCTTTCTTT. It translates to CASSQDSPEAFF.